The 22 T cell receptor beta chains given below trace back to one sample, sequenced in a study of brain metastases from non-small cell lung cancer. Method: immunoSEQ multiplex PCR; TCRdb's copy keeps in-frame clones and lacks some. There are roughly 1,400 clones in the sample; 88% occur only once, and just under 5% lies in the top ten. Input material: tumor-adjacent normal tissue. The receptors come from a donor aged 40 or older with non-small cell lung cancer.

This chain connects TRBV6-2 or TRBV6-3 to TRBJ2-1, with D tentatively TRBD1 or TRBD2 (5 bases each). CDR1 is MNHEY and CDR2 is SVGEGT in the germline V gene. This CDR3 has 16 residues. The V end lost 6 bases, the J end lost 7 bases, and 22 bases lay between the germline ends. This chain's CDR3 is CASSPRGTGLWNEQFF. The CDR3 DNA reads TGTGCCAGCAGCCCCCGAGGAACGGGGCTTTGGAATGAGCAGTTCTTC.

This CDR3 is CASTPWRRSYNEQFF. The DNA for the CDR3 is TGTGCCAGCACCCCTTGGCGTCGCTCCTACAATGAGCAGTTCTTC. The chain joins TRBV7-8 to TRBJ2-1; D gene unclear. The V end lost 7 bases, the J end lost 0 bases, and 13 bases lay between the germline ends. Germline CDR1 and CDR2: SGHVS and FQNEAQ. This CDR3 is 15 amino acids long.

The chain joins TRBV19 to TRBJ1-3; D call uncertain. This CDR3 contains 15 residues. Germline loops: CDR1 LNHDA, CDR2 SQIVND (reference sequence). V gave up 7 bases and J gave up 0 bases, with 13 bases separating them. Here the CDR3 DNA reads TGTGCCAGTAACCAAGACGTCGCCTCTGGAAACACCATATATTTT. Translating it yields CASNQDVASGNTIYF.

The rearrangement joins TRBV5-1 to TRBJ1-2; 9 bases fit TRBD1. Trimming cost V 4 bases and J 8 bases; bases outside gene matches: 9. CDR1 is SGHRS, CDR2 YFSETQ, per germline. This CDR3 is 14 amino acids long. The CDR3 loop reads CASSLDRGRGGYTF. CDR3 nucleotide sequence: TGCGCCAGCAGCCTGGACAGGGGTCGGGGGGGCTACACCTTC.

The rearrangement links TRBV3-1 (or the pseudogene TRBV3-2) to TRBJ1-2; 8 nucleotides match TRBD1. V shed 0 bases, J shed 3 bases, and the junction held 3 bases outside the gene matches. The germline gives CDR1 LGHDT, CDR2 YNNKEL (reference sequence). CDR3 length equals 15 residues. The CDR3 loop reads CASSQDYRGDYGYTF. In DNA form, the CDR3 reads TGTGCCAGCAGCCAAGATTACAGGGGGGACTATGGCTACACCTTC.

The rearrangement uses TRBV6-5 and TRBJ2-5; D call uncertain. Germline CDR1 and CDR2: MNHEY and SVGAGI. Trimming removed 5 bases at V and 0 bases at J, with 1 base between. The CDR3 consists of 11 residues. CDR3 region: CASSNQETQYF. The DNA for the CDR3 is TGTGCCAGCAGTAACCAAGAGACCCAGTACTTC.

This chain uses TRBV6-2 or TRBV6-3 with TRBJ1-1, with 8 positions matching TRBD1. This CDR3 has 15 amino acids. V shed 5 bases and J 6 bases; nucleotides not matched to a gene: 11. CDR1 and CDR2 from the germline V gene are MNHEY and SVGEGT. The CDR3 coding sequence is TGTGCCAGCAGTCCGTGGGGACAGGTCTTGTCTGAAGCTTTCTTT. Translating it yields CASSPWGQVLSEAFF.

This clone was seen just once. The V call is TRBV30, the J call TRBJ2-5, with D unresolved. CDR1 GTSNPN and CDR2 SVGIG come from the germline V gene (reference sequence). The CDR3 covers 12 residues. Between the trimmed V and J ends, which lost 5 bases and 7 bases, there was a span of 14 bases. CDR3 DNA: TGTGCCTGGTCGCTTACGGAAGTGACCCAGTACTTC. Its protein is CAWSLTEVTQYF.

CDR3 nucleotides: TGCGCCAGCAGCCAAGGGCGTGGTGGCACTGAAGCTTTCTTT. Translated: CASSQGRGGTEAFF. The genes are TRBV4-3 and TRBJ1-1; D unclear. The CDR3 consists of 14 residues. Germline CDR1 is LGHNA and CDR2 is YSLEER. Trimming took off 1 base at V and 4 bases at J, with 10 bases between the two ends.

The J gene is TRBJ1-2, the V gene TRBV14; 10 bases are a match to TRBD1. CDR1 and CDR2 from the germline V gene are SGHDN and FVKESK. The V segment lost 2 bases and the J segment 8 bases; nucleotides outside the gene matches: 5. CDR3 size: 14 residues. CDR3 amino acids: CASSQTDRGPGYTF. CDR3 DNA sequence: TGTGCCAGCAGCCAAACTGACAGGGGGCCCGGCTACACCTTC.

This chain joins TRBV6-5 and TRBJ2-3; TRBD2 is a possible D gene (5 bases). Trimming removed 4 bases from V and 3 bases from J, with 8 bases in between. CDR1 and CDR2 from the germline V gene are MNHEY and SVGAGI. This CDR3 is 13 amino acids long. The CDR3 DNA follows: TGTGCCAGCAGTTCGGGGAAGACAGATACGCAGTATTTT. It yields the protein CASSSGKTDTQYF.

This clone was seen once. The chain combines TRBV30 with TRBJ2-6; 11 nucleotides line up with TRBD1. The ends lost 4 bases at V and 2 bases at J; junction bases unmatched: 7. The CDR3 sequence is 17 residues long. The germline V gene has CDR1 GTSNPN and CDR2 SVGIG (reference sequence). The CDR3 bases are TGTGCCTGGAACATCGGACAGGGGGCGCCTGGGGCCAACGTCCTGACTTTC. Encoded protein: CAWNIGQGAPGANVLTF.

This rearrangement joins TRBV27 to TRBJ1-2; D uncertain. The CDR3 runs 15 residues. V lost 0 bases to trimming and J lost 0 bases, with 8 bases between them. Germline values: CDR1 MNHEY, CDR2 SMNVEV (reference sequence). For the CDR3, the DNA is TGTGCCAGCAGTTTATCGGGATCAGCTAACTATGGCTACACCTTC. Protein sequence: CASSLSGSANYGYTF.

CDR3 loop: CASSPGTGRSNTF. CDR3 DNA: TGTGCCAGCAGCCCCGGGACAGGGAGAAGTAATACCTTC. The chain couples TRBV7-2 to TRBJ1-2, with 9 bases identical to TRBD1. This CDR3 region has 13 residues. The germline CDR1 and CDR2 sequences are SGHTA and FQGNSA. With 5 bases clipped from V and 14 bases from J, the junction kept 12 bases outside the gene matches.

J is TRBJ2-3 and V is TRBV10-1, with a tentative D call TRBD2 (5 bases). V was trimmed by 4 bases and J by 0 bases, leaving 14 bases between them. CDR1 and CDR2 (germline): WNHNN, SYGVQD (reference sequence). This CDR3 contains 16 residues. CDR3 coding DNA: TGCGCCAGCAGTGGAGGGCTACATGCTAGCACAGATACGCAGTATTTT. This sequence encodes CASSGGLHASTDTQYF.

This rearrangement joins TRBV5-1 to TRBJ2-3, with 7 bases identical to TRBD2. Germline V gene data show CDR1 as SGHRS and CDR2 as YFSETQ. Germline trimming cut 0 bases from V and 1 base from J; bases unmatched to any gene: 2. The length of the CDR3 is 15 residues. As DNA, the CDR3 is TGCGCCAGCAGCTTGGGCCGGGGGGGCACAGATACGCAGTATTTT. This gives the protein CASSLGRGGTDTQYF. The whole variable domain, remainder taken from reference TRBV5-1 and TRBJ2-3, is KAGVTQTPRYLIKTRGQQVTLSCSPISGHRSVSWYQQTPGQGLQFLFEYFSETQRNKGNFPGRFSGRQFSNSRSEMNVSTLELGDSALYLCASSLGRGGTDTQYFGPGTRLTVL.

V is TRBV5-1 and J is TRBJ2-3; 9 positions match TRBD2. Germline-derived CDR1 and CDR2 are SGHRS and YFSETQ. V lost 1 base and J lost 5; bases outside the gene matches: 8. The CDR3 is 16 residues long. CDR3 loop: CASSLQGGGAEDTQYF. The CDR3 nucleotides read TGCGCCAGCAGCTTGCAGGGCGGGGGGGCTGAAGATACGCAGTATTTT.

About this clone: One junction end disagrees with the germline gene, perhaps due to a read error. The CDR3 here is CATSVGGLSNNKQFF. In DNA form, the CDR3 reads TGTGCCACCAGTGTTGGGGGACTATCCAACAATAAGCAGTTCTTC. The rearrangement uses TRBV24-1 and TRBJ2-1; TRBD2 matches at 7 bases. CDR3 length: 15 residues. The germline gives CDR1 KGHDR, CDR2 SFDVKD.

The rearrangement joins TRBV20-1 to TRBJ1-1; D unresolved. Per the germline V gene, CDR1 is DFQATT and CDR2 is SNEGSKA (reference sequence). V was clipped by 3 bases and J by 7 bases, with 9 bases between them. The CDR3 length is 11 residues. Here the CDR3 reads CSASKRDEAFF. In nucleotides, the CDR3 is TGCAGTGCTAGTAAGCGGGATGAAGCTTTCTTT.

The chain links TRBV28 to TRBJ2-2; no firm D call. The CDR3 is made up of 16 amino acids. Trimming removed 6 bases at V and 0 bases at J, with 14 bases between. The V gene's germline CDR1 is MDHEN and CDR2 SYDVKM. For the CDR3, the DNA is TGTGCCAGCAGACCCTTCTCGGAGCCGAACACCGGGGAGCTGTTTTTT. Amino acids: CASRPFSEPNTGELFF.

The CDR3 loop is CASSLTGAEDTQYF. For the CDR3, the DNA is TGCGCCAGCAGCTTGACGGGGGCGGAAGATACGCAGTATTTT. V usage is TRBV5-1 and J usage is TRBJ2-3; D possibly matches TRBD1 or TRBD2 (6 bases each). V was pared by 1 base and J by 5 bases, with 11 bases between. Germline V gives CDR1 SGHRS, CDR2 YFSETQ. The CDR3 length is 14 residues.

The chain carries TRBV28 and TRBJ1-1; D is possibly TRBD1 (6 bases). CDR1 MDHEN and CDR2 SYDVKM come from the germline V gene. The V end was cut by 6 bases, the J end by 11 bases, with 13 bases between. CDR3 length: 11 residues. The CDR3 loop is CASRSGHGAFF. CDR3 bases: TGTGCCAGCAGGTCGGGACACGGCGCTTTCTTT.